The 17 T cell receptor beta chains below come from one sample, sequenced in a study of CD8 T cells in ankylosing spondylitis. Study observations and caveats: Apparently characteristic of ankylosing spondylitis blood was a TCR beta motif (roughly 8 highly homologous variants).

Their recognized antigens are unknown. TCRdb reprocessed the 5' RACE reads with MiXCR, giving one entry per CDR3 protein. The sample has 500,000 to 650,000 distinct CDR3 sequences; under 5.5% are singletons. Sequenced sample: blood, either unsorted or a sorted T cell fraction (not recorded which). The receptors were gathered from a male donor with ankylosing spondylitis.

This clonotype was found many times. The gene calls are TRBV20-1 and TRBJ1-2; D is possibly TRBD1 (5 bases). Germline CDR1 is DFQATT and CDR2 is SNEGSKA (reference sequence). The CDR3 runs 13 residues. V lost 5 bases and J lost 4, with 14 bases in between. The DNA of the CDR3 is TGCAGTGCTCGGGACCGCATACGCTATGGCTACACCTTC. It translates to CSARDRIRYGYTF.

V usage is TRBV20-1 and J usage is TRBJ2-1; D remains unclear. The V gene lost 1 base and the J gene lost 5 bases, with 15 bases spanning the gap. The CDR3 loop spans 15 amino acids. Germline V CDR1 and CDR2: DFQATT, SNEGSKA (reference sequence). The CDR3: CSARVQRVSHNEQFF. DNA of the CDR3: TGCAGTGCTAGAGTTCAGAGAGTTTCGCACAATGAGCAGTTCTTC.

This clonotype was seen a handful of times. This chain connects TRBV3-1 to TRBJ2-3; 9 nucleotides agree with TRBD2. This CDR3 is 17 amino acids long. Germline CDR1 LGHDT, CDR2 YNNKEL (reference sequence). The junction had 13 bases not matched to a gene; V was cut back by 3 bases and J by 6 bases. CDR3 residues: CASSQPVIAGVSDTQYF. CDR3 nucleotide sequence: TGTGCCAGCAGCCAGCCCGTAATAGCGGGGGTCTCCGATACGCAGTATTTT.

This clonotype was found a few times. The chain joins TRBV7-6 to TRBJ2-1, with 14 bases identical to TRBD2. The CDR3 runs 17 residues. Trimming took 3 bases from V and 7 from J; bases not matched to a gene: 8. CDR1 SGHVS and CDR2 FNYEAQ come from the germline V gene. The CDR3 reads CASSFGLAGGLRNEQFF. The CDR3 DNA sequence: TGTGCCAGCAGCTTTGGACTAGCGGGGGGCCTCAGGAATGAGCAGTTCTTC.

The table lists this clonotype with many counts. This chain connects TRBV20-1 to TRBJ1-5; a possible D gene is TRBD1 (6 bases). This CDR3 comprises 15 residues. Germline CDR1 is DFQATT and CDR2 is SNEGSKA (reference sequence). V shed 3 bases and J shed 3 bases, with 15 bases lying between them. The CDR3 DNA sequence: TGCAGTGCTAGTTTGGGAGGGGGGCCCAATCAGCCCCAGCATTTT. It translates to CSASLGGGPNQPQHF.

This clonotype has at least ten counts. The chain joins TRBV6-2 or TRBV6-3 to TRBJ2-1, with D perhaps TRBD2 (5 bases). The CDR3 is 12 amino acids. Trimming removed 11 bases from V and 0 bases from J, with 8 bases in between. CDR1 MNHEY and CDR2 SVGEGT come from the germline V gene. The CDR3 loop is CAARGSYNEQFF. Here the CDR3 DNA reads TGTGCCGCCCGGGGCTCCTACAATGAGCAGTTCTTC.

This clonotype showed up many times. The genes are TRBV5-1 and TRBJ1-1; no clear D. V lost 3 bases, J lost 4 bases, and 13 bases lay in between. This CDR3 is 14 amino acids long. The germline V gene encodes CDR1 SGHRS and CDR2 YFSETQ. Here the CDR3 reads CASSSTVMGTEAFF. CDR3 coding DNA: TGCGCCAGCAGCTCGACGGTTATGGGCACTGAAGCTTTCTTT.

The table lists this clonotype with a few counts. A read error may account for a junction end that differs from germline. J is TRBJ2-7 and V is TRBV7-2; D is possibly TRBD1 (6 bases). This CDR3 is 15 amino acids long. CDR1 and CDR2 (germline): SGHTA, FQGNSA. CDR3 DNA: TGTGCCAGCAGCGTAGCCGGGACAAAGTCCCACGAGCAGTACTTC. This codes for CASSVAGTKSHEQYF.

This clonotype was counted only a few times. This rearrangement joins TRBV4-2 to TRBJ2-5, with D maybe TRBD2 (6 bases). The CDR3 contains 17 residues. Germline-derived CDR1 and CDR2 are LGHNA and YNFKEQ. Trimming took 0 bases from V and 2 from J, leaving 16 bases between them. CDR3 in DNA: TGTGCCAGCAGCCAAGAAGCTGGGCGGGGTGGGCAAGAGACCCAGTACTTC. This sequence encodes CASSQEAGRGGQETQYF.

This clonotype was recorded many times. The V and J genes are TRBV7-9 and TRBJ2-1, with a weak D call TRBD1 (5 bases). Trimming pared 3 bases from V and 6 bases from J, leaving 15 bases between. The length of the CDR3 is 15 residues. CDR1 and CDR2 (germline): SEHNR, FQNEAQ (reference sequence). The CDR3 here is CASSLTGRVLNEQFF. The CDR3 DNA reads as TGTGCCAGCAGCTTGACGGGCAGGGTCCTCAATGAGCAGTTCTTC.

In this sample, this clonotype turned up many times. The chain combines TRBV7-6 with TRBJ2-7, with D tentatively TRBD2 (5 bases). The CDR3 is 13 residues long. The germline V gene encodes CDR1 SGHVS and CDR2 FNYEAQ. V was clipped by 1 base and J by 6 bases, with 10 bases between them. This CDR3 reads CASSLERRGEQYF. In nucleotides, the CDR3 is TGTGCCAGCAGCTTAGAACGCCGGGGCGAGCAGTACTTC.

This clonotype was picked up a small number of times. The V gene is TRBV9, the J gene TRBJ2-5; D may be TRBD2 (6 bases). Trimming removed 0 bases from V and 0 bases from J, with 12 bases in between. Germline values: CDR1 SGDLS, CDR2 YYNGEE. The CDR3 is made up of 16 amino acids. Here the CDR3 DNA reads TGTGCCAGCAGCGTAGACCCGGGAGACTACCAAGAGACCCAGTACTTC. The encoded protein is CASSVDPGDYQETQYF.

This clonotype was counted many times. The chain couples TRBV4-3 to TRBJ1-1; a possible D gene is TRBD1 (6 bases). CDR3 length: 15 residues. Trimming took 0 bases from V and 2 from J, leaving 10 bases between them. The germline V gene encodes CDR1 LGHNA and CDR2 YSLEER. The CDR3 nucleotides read TGCGCCAGCAGCCAAGATGAGGGGGGCAACACTGAAGCTTTCTTT. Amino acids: CASSQDEGGNTEAFF.

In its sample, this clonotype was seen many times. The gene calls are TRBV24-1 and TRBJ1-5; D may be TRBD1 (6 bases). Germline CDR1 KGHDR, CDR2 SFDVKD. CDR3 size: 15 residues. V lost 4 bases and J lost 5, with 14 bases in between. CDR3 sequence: CATSEPGGGDQPQHF. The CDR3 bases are TGTGCCACCAGTGAACCCGGGGGGGGCGATCAGCCCCAGCATTTT.

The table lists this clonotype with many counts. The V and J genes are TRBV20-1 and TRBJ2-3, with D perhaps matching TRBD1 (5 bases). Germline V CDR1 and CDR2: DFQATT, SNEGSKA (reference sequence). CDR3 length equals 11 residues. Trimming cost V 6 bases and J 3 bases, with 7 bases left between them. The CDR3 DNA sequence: TGCAGTGCGGCAGGGACAGATACGCAGTATTTT. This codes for CSAAGTDTQYF.

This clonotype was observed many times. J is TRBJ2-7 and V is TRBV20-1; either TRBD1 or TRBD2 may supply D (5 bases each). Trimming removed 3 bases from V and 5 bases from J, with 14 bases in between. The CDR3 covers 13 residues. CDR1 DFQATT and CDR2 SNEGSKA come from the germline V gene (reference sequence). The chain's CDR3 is CSARWRKGDEQYF. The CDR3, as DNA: TGCAGTGCTAGGTGGAGGAAAGGGGACGAGCAGTACTTC.

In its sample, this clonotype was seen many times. CDR3 region: CASSLNRDIAYEQYF. The DNA of the CDR3 is TGTGCCAGCAGCTTAAATAGGGACATAGCCTACGAGCAGTACTTC. This rearrangement joins TRBV7-9 to TRBJ2-7; a weak D match, TRBD1 (6 bases). CDR3 size: 15 residues. CDR1 and CDR2 (germline): SEHNR, FQNEAQ (reference sequence). V gave up 2 bases and J gave up 2 bases, with 13 bases separating them.